The 26 T cell receptor beta chains listed next were all sequenced from one sample in a study of blood T cells in healthy people across ages. For the second PCR, which ran for about 6 to 12 cycles, a sample-barcoded 5' primer and a J-beta primer mix were used. TCRdb reprocessed the 5' RACE reads with MiXCR, giving one entry per CDR3 protein. The data show roughly 1,100,000 distinct CDR3 sequences, with about 23% seen just once and around 0.75% held by the top ten. This sample also belongs to another study, concerning T cells of mothers and their children.

Sample: blood. These receptors all come from a girl aged 2 to 9 in good health.

The rearrangement uses TRBV6-1 and TRBJ2-7; TRBD2 matches at 11 bases. V lost 1 base and J lost 5; bases outside the gene matches: 10. The CDR3 has 17 amino acids. Germline CDR1 and CDR2: MNHNS and SASEGT. The CDR3 reads CASSEEELAGVWDEQYF. The CDR3 coding sequence is TGTGCCAGCAGTGAAGAGGAACTAGCGGGAGTTTGGGACGAGCAGTACTTC.

V and J are TRBV7-9 and TRBJ2-7, with a tentative D call TRBD1 (6 bases). V dropped 5 bases and J dropped 4 bases, with 15 bases sitting between them. The CDR3 runs 14 residues. Germline V CDR1 and CDR2: SEHNR, FQNEAQ (reference sequence). CDR3 DNA: TGTGCCAGCAGCCGTCTCGGACAGCCTTACGAGCAGTACTTC. Translating it yields CASSRLGQPYEQYF. Full variable domain (rest looked up from reference TRBV7-9 and TRBJ2-7): DTGVSQNPRHKITKRGQNVTFRCDPISEHNRLYWYRQTLGQGPEFLTYFQNEAQLEKSRLLSDRFSAERPKGSFSTLEIQRTEQGDSAMYLCASSRLGQPYEQYFGPGTRLTVT.

This sequence joins TRBV6-6 and TRBJ2-5, with 11 bases identical to TRBD1. CDR1 is MNHNY, CDR2 SVGAGI, per germline (reference sequence). The CDR3 sequence is 14 residues long. The V gene end was trimmed by 6 bases and the J gene end by 2 bases; junction bases not matched to a gene: 2. This CDR3 reads CASRGTGGQETQYF. DNA for the CDR3: TGTGCCAGCAGAGGGACAGGGGGACAAGAGACCCAGTACTTC.

A few counts support this clonotype. J is TRBJ2-3 and V is TRBV7-2, with TRBD2 as a possible D gene (6 bases). V shed 9 bases and J shed 2 bases, with 15 bases lying between them. The CDR3 covers 14 residues. Germline CDR1 and CDR2: SGHTA and FQGNSA. CDR3 protein: CASHGGAATDTQYF. For the CDR3, the DNA is TGTGCCAGTCACGGAGGGGCCGCCACAGATACGCAGTATTTT.

This chain joins TRBV27 and TRBJ2-7; D not resolved. V lost 5 bases and J lost 4, with 12 bases in between. Germline V gene lookup returns CDR1 MNHEY and CDR2 SMNVEV (reference sequence). There are 13 residues in the CDR3. The CDR3 bases are TGTGCCAGCAGTCCCCTAGAGAGGTACGAGCAGTACTTC. Protein product: CASSPLERYEQYF.

This clonotype showed up just a few times. The rearrangement links TRBV27 to TRBJ2-1; weak D call: TRBD2 (5 bases). CDR1 MNHEY and CDR2 SMNVEV come from the germline V gene (reference sequence). The V end lost 2 bases, the J end lost 8 bases, and 13 bases lay between the germline ends. This CDR3 has 14 residues. The CDR3 region has the DNA TGTGCCAGCAGTTTACTCAGAGAGGGAGATGAGCAGTTCTTC. Its protein product is CASSLLREGDEQFF.

This clonotype was counted between two and nine times. The chain recombines TRBV6-2 or TRBV6-3 with TRBJ2-3; possibly TRBD2 for D (6 bases). Trimming shortened V by 4 bases and J by 0 bases, and 17 bases separated the two germline ends. CDR1 is MNHEY and CDR2 is SVGEGT in the germline V gene. The CDR3 runs to 17 residues. The CDR3 DNA reads TGTGCCAGCAGTTTACGGCTAGCGACAACTAGCACAGATACGCAGTATTTT. It codes for CASSLRLATTSTDTQYF.

In its sample, this clonotype was seen a few times. This chain links TRBV7-2 with TRBJ2-5; tentatively, D is TRBD2 (5 bases). This CDR3 is 12 amino acids long. With 8 bases removed from V and 5 bases from J, the gap between germline ends came to 12 bases. Per germline, CDR1 SGHTA and CDR2 FQGNSA. In nucleotides, the CDR3 is TGTGCCAGCTCCCGGGATGTGGAGACCCAGTACTTC. Amino acid sequence: CASSRDVETQYF.

In DNA form, the CDR3 reads TGTGCCAGCAGCTTTGGATGGGATCAAAAACTGTTTTTT. Its translation is CASSFGWDQKLFF. J is TRBJ1-4 and V is TRBV7-9; D is unresolved. The germline V gene encodes CDR1 SEHNR and CDR2 FQNEAQ (reference sequence). The CDR3 covers 13 residues. Deletions cut 3 bases from V and 9 bases from J, with 11 bases between.

Only a few counts were recorded for this clonotype. The chain uses TRBV2 and TRBJ1-4; D not resolved. The CDR3 sequence is 16 residues long. Trimming pared 1 base from V and 8 bases from J, leaving 17 bases between. Germline lookup yields CDR1 SNHLY and CDR2 FYNNEI. The CDR3 DNA sequence: TGTGCCAGCAGTGAAGGGTTGTCTCACGGCGAAGAAAAACTGTTTTTT. Encoded protein: CASSEGLSHGEEKLFF.

The table lists this clonotype with a few counts. This sequence joins TRBV6-1 and TRBJ2-5, with 9 bases lining up with TRBD2. Germline V lookup: CDR1 MNHNS, CDR2 SASEGT. This CDR3 comprises 15 residues. V lost 4 bases to trimming and J lost 2 bases; unmatched junction nucleotides: 5. This CDR3 is CASSGSGGPQETQYF. In nucleotides, the CDR3 is TGTGCCAGCAGTGGTAGCGGGGGACCACAAGAGACCCAGTACTTC.

The chain carries TRBV4-2 and TRBJ1-2, with D perhaps TRBD1 (5 bases). The CDR3 length is 15 residues. Germline-derived CDR1 and CDR2 are LGHNA and YNFKEQ. V lost 5 bases to trimming and J lost 4 bases, with 17 bases between them. CDR3 amino acids: CASSSRQLGGYGYTF. Written as DNA, the CDR3 is TGTGCCAGCAGCTCCCGACAGCTTGGGGGCTATGGCTACACCTTC.

This clonotype was seen only a few times. The chain links TRBV28 to TRBJ2-4; weak D call: TRBD2 (5 bases). V was trimmed by 3 bases and J by 5 bases, leaving 14 bases between them. Looked up from germline, CDR1 is MDHEN and CDR2 is SYDVKM. CDR3 length: 15 residues. The CDR3 here is CASSFFGEWENIQYF. The CDR3 DNA reads as TGTGCCAGCAGTTTTTTCGGGGAATGGGAAAACATTCAGTACTTC. Together with reference TRBV28 and TRBJ2-4, the CDR3 gives the full variable domain: DVKVTQSSRYLVKRTGEKVFLECVQDMDHENMFWYRQDPGLGLRLIYFSYDVKMKEKGDIPEGYSVSREKKERFSLILESASTNQTSMYLCASSFFGEWENIQYFGAGTRLSVL.

The J gene is TRBJ1-4, the V gene TRBV28; TRBD1 is a possible D gene (5 bases). V was clipped by 6 bases and J by 8 bases, with 16 bases between them. CDR1 and CDR2 from the germline V gene are MDHEN and SYDVKM. The CDR3 totals 14 residues. This CDR3 reads CASSPLDSFEKLFF. As DNA, the CDR3 is TGTGCCAGCAGCCCCCTCGACAGTTTCGAAAAACTGTTTTTT.

This clonotype has just a few counts. This chain's CDR3 is CASSLSGGNFDGQYF. In DNA, the CDR3 is TGTGCCAGCAGTTTATCAGGGGGCAACTTTGACGGGCAGTACTTC. The chain has TRBV27 and TRBJ2-7, with 7 bases matching TRBD1. V trimming: 0 bases; J trimming: 9 bases; junction bases outside the gene matches: 11. The V gene's germline CDR1 is MNHEY and CDR2 SMNVEV (reference sequence). The CDR3 has 15 amino acids.

The chain employs TRBV29-1 and TRBJ1-5, with 9 bases matching TRBD1. This CDR3 region has 14 residues. Trimming at V came to 7 bases and at J to 7 bases, leaving 11 bases not matched to a gene. CDR1 is SQVTM, CDR2 ANQGSEA, per germline. The CDR3 region has the DNA TGCAGCGCGATAACCGGGACAGGGCTACAGCCCCAGCATTTT. This sequence encodes CSAITGTGLQPQHF. Drawing the rest from reference TRBV29-1 and TRBJ1-5, the complete variable domain is SAVISQKPSRDICQRGTSLTIQCQVDSQVTMMFWYRQQPGQSLTLIATANQGSEATYESGFVIDKFPISRPNLTFSTLTVSNMSPEDSSIYLCSAITGTGLQPQHFGDGTRLSIL.

The chain employs TRBV20-1 and TRBJ2-1, with D possibly matching TRBD2 (6 bases). The V gene's germline CDR1 is DFQATT and CDR2 SNEGSKA (reference sequence). Trimming stripped 0 bases from V and 7 bases from J, with 13 bases between. CDR3 length: 14 amino acids. The CDR3: CSARDLGTFNEQFF. In DNA form, the CDR3 reads TGCAGTGCTAGAGATTTAGGGACTTTTAATGAGCAGTTCTTC.

A remark on this clonotype: At one boundary the junction diverges from the germline segment, which might be a read error. This chain joins TRBV6-5 and TRBJ1-5; the D gene is possibly TRBD1 (6 bases). CDR3 length: 12 amino acids. The V gene's germline CDR1 is MNHEY and CDR2 SVGAGI. The CDR3 bases are TGTGCCGGCAGCTCCAAACAGGGTACCCAGCATTTT. Translated: CAGSSKQGTQHF.

This clonotype was recorded a few times. This chain uses TRBV29-1 with TRBJ2-5; D not resolved. The J call may be wrong; the DNA end is better matched by TRBJ2-1. The germline gives CDR1 SQVTM, CDR2 ANQGSEA. This CDR3 is built from 12 residues. CDR3 region: CSAYLDGNEQFF. CDR3 coding DNA: TGCAGCGCGTACTTAGACGGAAATGAGCAGTTCTTC.

The CDR3: CASSQAGRVQETQYF. Written as DNA, the CDR3 is TGTGCCAGCAGCCAAGCTGGGCGCGTCCAAGAGACCCAGTACTTC. This chain uses TRBV14 with TRBJ2-5; D gene ambiguous. Germline CDR1 is SGHDN and CDR2 is FVKESK. With 1 base removed from V and 1 base from J, the gap between germline ends came to 10 bases. The length of the CDR3 is 15 residues.

The rearrangement links TRBV2 to TRBJ2-3, with 8 bases that match TRBD2. Trimming at V came to 0 bases and at J to 5 bases, leaving 7 bases not matched to a gene. This CDR3 spans 16 amino acids. Germline loops: CDR1 SNHLY, CDR2 FYNNEI. CDR3 nucleotides: TGTGCCAGCAGTGAAGCCCCGGGGGGGCTTGGAGATACGCAGTATTTT. It encodes CASSEAPGGLGDTQYF.

The chain carries TRBV9 and TRBJ2-5; no reliable D call. The ends were cut back, 7 bases at V and 3 bases at J, with 19 bases in the middle. CDR1 SGDLS and CDR2 YYNGEE come from the germline V gene. The CDR3 is 15 residues long. DNA for the CDR3: TGTGCCAGCGGAGTCAACAGTCGGCAGGAAGAGACCCAGTACTTC. Translating gives CASGVNSRQEETQYF.

This clonotype showed up many times. A junction boundary mismatches the germline segment, possibly from a read error. This chain uses TRBV5-1 with TRBJ1-1; no firm D call. The CDR3 runs to 13 residues. Germline V gene lookup returns CDR1 SGHRS and CDR2 YFSETQ. The CDR3 sequence is CASSLEPNTEAFF. For the CDR3, the DNA is TGTGCCAGCAGTTTAGAGCCGAACACTGAAGCTTTCTTT.

The V call is TRBV4-3, the J call TRBJ2-1, with a possible D match to TRBD1 (5 bases). The CDR3 is made up of 14 amino acids. V lost 0 bases and J lost 7, with 10 bases in between. Germline lookup yields CDR1 LGHNA and CDR2 YSLEER. In DNA, the CDR3 is TGCGCCAGCAGCCAAGATCGACAGAGGAATGAGCAGTTCTTC. Translating it yields CASSQDRQRNEQFF.

This clonotype was picked up one time. The J gene is TRBJ2-7, the V gene TRBV11-2, with unresolved D. V lost 0 bases and J lost 0, with 15 bases in between. The CDR3 is 17 amino acids. Germline CDR1 SGHAT, CDR2 FQNNGV. CDR3 in amino acids: CASSLDATPQSSYEQYF. CDR3 DNA sequence: TGTGCCAGCAGCTTAGACGCCACTCCTCAATCCTCCTACGAGCAGTACTTC.

The V and J genes are TRBV29-1 and TRBJ2-7, with TRBD1 identical over 10 bases. Germline CDR1 and CDR2: SQVTM and ANQGSEA. Trimming took 4 bases from V and 5 from J; bases not matched to a gene: 11. CDR3 length equals 15 residues. The CDR3 loop is CSVGGRDRGFDEQYF. CDR3 bases: TGCAGCGTTGGGGGAAGGGACAGGGGTTTCGACGAGCAGTACTTC.